This TCR beta chain was identified during a study of shared clonotypes between healthy human individuals (dated by TCRdb to about 2020). Looking at the study overall: The cohort included three men and a couple of women between 18 and 49 years of age. For each donor, CD4 naive and CD4 memory were each run on three plates, CD8 naive on two plates, and CD8 memory on one plate. Leukapheresis yielded between about 0.85 and 9 billion PBMCs per donor. The study deeply sequenced blood TCR repertoires of 5 or 6 healthy adults to estimate repertoire size and the extent of clonotype sharing between individuals. Libraries were prepared and TCR repertoires were sequenced by different laboratories using diverse techniques, in order to increase sequencing depth and limit assay-specific biases. What the authors observed across the whole study: Incomplete sequencing was indicated by rarefaction of sorted-subset datasets, despite the large sequencing depth. Compared with non-shared clonotypes, clonotypes shared by all four sorted-subset donors had higher generation probabilities. The small number of donors limited the genetic and exposure-history diversity represented. Sampling was restricted to blood, and TCR repertoires in tissues likely differ from the TCR repertoires found in blood. When a handful of donors were compared, the shared fraction of clonotypes was roughly 4.8% for naive CD4, around 4% for naive CD8, 2% to 2.5% for memory CD4, and 0.4% for memory CD8. Naive subsets generally had larger estimated clonotype richness than memory subsets. Based on pairwise subsampling, the degree of clonotype sharing among donors was expected to be affected by sequencing depth.

Using the deep immunoSEQ assay, TCR CDR3 regions were amplified from genomic DNA by multiplex PCR. For each cell subset, the extracted genomic DNA was distributed evenly across all wells of several immunoSEQ 96-well plates, and each plate served as one replicate. For sorted subsets, approximately 190 ng of genomic DNA, equivalent to 25,000 to 30,000 T cell genomes, went into each replicate PCR. Purified libraries were measured with a Qubit 3.0 fluorometer, size-checked on a Bioanalyzer 2100, and measured again with the KAPA Library Quantification kit. A separate single-read 150-cycle Illumina NextSeq 550 flow cell was used to sequence each immunoSEQ 96-well plate. As for the original processing: Because the immunoSEQ output held only junctional sequences and lacked quality scores, the filtering could not match the filtering applied to full-length reads. To assign V/J genes and CDR3, sequences were annotated using PyIR, a Python wrapper for IgBLAST v1.9, with IMGT germline references. Reads were filtered out if the reads had weak V/J assignments (E-value above 1e-6), no CDR3, stop codons, out-of-frame junctions, or ambiguous translated residues. A V3J clonotype was defined by an identical inferred V gene, J gene, and CDR3 amino acid sequence. The percentage overlap between two repertoires was calculated by dividing the number of shared unique clonotypes by the size of the smaller repertoire. RTK rarefaction, the Chao1 estimator, and Recon v2.1 estimates of unobserved clonotypes were used to assess repertoire richness. OLGA was used to compute generation probabilities for all TCRbeta clonotypes that the gDNA method yielded from four donors. TCRdb stores this immuneACCESS table with in-frame sequences only. Part of the clones is absent; in the studies checked, under half of the shortfall reflects unresolved V genes, and no reason is known for the rest. That table furnishes V, J and clone size, whereas the DNA furnished D and trimming. The sample data list millions of clones, and about 95% of these were observed just once. The ten largest clones represent 0.13% of the sample.

The CDR3 contains 11 residues, cysteine and phenylalanine counted. Of all the DNA, just the CDR3 is kept, 33 bases in frame from base 1. CDR1 ENHRY and CDR2 SYGVKD are derived from the germline V gene. Between the V and J ends, shortened by 2 bases and 8 bases respectively, the junction contains 6 bases. Healthy HIV-negative adults with no recently reported acute infections or vaccinations were included as donors. All donors were Caucasian adults living in Nashville, Tennessee, USA. Magnetic negative selection was used to enrich CD4+ T cells, after which naive cells were positively selected on CD45RA and the negative fraction became the memory subset. Blood was obtained by leukapheresis, after which PBMCs were separated by Ficoll-Histopaque density gradient centrifugation and cryopreserved in liquid nitrogen vapor phase. Analytical flow cytometry was used to check the purity and quantity of every magnetically sorted T cell population. Genomic DNA was isolated from each sorted fraction and quantified by UV absorbance on a Nanodrop 2000c.

A word on this clone: Its specific antigen is unknown. No much larger clonotype is one base removed from it; base qualities were not supplied.

Recombination linked TRBV10-3 to TRBJ1-2; confidence is insufficient to name the D gene. The receptor was isolated from a man in his late teens or twenties in good health. Source material: naive CD4+ T cells sorted from blood. The cell subset or site tag for this specimen amounts to: CD45RA+ positively selected. The nucleotides read TGTGCCATCAGTGAGACGGGGGGCTACACCTTC. Translated, it reads CAISETGGYTF.